This TCR beta chain was captured in a study of CD8+CD57+ T cells in acquired aplastic anemia. Genomic DNA acted as the template from which TCR beta VDJ combination and CDR3 sequence profiling were carried out. TCRdb re-derived calls from the reads in MiXCR, one entry per CDR3 protein. Of under 150,000 distinct CDR3 sequences in the sample, about 40% were seen once. This clonotype was seen repeatedly, ten times or more. Germline V gives CDR1 SNHLY, CDR2 FYNNEI. This CDR3 region has 15 residues. The ends lost 7 bases at V and 0 bases at J; junction bases unmatched: 3. In patients chosen for sequencing, flow cytometry had shown CD8+CD57+ cell expansion.

Sequencing input: sorted CD4+, CD8+, or CD8+CD57+ T cells (not recorded which) from PBMCs. The gene calls are TRBV2 and TRBJ2-2; 9 nucleotides agree with TRBD1. This receptor was identified in a human donor with aplastic anemia. The CDR3 spells CASTRDRANTGELFF. The CDR3 coding sequence is TGTGCCAGCACCAGGGACAGGGCGAACACCGGGGAGCTGTTTTTT.